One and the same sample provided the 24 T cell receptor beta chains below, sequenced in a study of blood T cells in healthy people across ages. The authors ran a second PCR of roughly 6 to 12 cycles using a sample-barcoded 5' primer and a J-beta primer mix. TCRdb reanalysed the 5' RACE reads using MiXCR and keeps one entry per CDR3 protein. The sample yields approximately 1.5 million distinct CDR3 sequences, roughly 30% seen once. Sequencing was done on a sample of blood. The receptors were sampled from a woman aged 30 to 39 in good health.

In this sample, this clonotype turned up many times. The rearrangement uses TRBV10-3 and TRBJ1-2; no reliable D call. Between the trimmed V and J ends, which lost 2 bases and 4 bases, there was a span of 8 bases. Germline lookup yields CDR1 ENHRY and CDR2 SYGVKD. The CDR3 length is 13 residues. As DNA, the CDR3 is TGTGCCATCAGTGAGGCGGCGGCCTATGGCTACACCTTC. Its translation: CAISEAAAYGYTF.

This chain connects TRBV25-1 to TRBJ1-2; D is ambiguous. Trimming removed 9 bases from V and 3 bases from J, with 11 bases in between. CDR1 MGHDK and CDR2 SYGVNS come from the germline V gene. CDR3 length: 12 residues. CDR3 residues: CARLSAYYGYTF. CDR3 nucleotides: TGTGCCAGATTGTCAGCTTACTATGGCTACACCTTC.

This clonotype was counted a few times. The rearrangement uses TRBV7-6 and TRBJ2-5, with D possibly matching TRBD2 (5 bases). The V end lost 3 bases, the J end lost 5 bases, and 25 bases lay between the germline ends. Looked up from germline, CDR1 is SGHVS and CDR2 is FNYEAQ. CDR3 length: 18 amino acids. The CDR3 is CASSFQIRGRSRGETQYF. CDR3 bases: TGTGCCAGCAGCTTTCAAATTCGAGGGCGTTCCCGAGGGGAGACCCAGTACTTC. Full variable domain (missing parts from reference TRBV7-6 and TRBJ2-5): GAGVSQSPRYKVTKRGQDVALRCDPISGHVSLYWYRQALGQGPEFLTYFNYEAQQDKSGLPNDRFSAERPEGSISTLTIQRTEQRDSAMYRCASSFQIRGRSRGETQYFGPGTRLLVL.

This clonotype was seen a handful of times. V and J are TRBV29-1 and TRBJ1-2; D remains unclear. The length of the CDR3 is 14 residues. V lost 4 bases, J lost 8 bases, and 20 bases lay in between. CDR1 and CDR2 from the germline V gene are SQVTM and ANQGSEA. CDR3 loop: CSVVSTLRSVGYTF. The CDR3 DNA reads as TGCAGCGTTGTCTCTACCCTGCGGAGTGTGGGCTACACCTTC.

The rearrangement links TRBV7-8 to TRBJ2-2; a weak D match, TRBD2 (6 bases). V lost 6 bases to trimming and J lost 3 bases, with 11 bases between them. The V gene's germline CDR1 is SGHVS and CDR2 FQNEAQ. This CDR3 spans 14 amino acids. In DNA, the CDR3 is TGTGCCAGCAGGGTAGCGGAGGACACCGGGGAGCTGTTTTTT. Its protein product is CASRVAEDTGELFF.

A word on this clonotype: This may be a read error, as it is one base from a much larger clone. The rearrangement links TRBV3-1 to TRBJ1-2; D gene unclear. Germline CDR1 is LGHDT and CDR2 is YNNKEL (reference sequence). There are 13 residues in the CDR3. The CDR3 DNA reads TGTGCCTGCAGCCAAGGAGCAGATAGTTCATACACCTTC. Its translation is CACSQGADSSYTF.

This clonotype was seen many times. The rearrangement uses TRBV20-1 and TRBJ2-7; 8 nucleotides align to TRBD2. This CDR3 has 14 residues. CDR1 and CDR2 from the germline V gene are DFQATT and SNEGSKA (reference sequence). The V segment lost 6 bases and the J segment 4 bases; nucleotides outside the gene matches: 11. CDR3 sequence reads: CSATIAGPSYEQYF. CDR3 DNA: TGCAGTGCAACTATAGCGGGACCCTCTTACGAGCAGTACTTC.

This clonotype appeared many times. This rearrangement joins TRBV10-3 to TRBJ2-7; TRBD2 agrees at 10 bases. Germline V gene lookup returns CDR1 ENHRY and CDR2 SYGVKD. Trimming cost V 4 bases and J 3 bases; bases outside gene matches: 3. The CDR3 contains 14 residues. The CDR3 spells CAISGLAGVYEQYF. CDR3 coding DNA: TGTGCCATCAGTGGGCTAGCGGGAGTCTACGAGCAGTACTTC.

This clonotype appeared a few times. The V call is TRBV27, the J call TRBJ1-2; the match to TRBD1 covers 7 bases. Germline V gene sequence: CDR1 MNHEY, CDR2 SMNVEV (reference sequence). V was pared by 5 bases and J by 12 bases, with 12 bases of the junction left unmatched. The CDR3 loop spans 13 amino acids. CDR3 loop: CASSPPGSTGHTF. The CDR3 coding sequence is TGTGCCAGCAGTCCTCCGGGGTCGACAGGGCACACCTTC.

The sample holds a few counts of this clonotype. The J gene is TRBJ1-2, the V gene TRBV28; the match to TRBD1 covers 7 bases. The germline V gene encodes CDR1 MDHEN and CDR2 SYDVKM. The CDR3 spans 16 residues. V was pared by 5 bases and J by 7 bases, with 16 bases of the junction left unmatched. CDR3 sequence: CASSPPQGRGKFGYTF. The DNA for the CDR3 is TGTGCCAGCAGTCCCCCCCAGGGCAGGGGGAAATTTGGCTACACCTTC.

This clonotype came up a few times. The CDR3 sequence is CASSQVEFVLFF. CDR3 sequence (DNA): TGTGCCAGCAGCCAAGTTGAGTTTGTGCTGTTTTTT. The chain has TRBV3-1 and TRBJ2-2, with no clear D. The CDR3 runs to 12 residues. V lost 1 base, J lost 13 bases, and 10 bases lay in between. Germline lookup yields CDR1 LGHDT and CDR2 YNNKEL (reference sequence). The full variable domain, rest sourced from reference TRBV3-1 and TRBJ2-2, is DTAVSQTPKYLVTQMGNDKSIKCEQNLGHDTMYWYKQDSKKFLKIMFSYNNKELIINETVPNRFSPKSPDKAHLNLHINSLELGDSAVYFCASSQVEFVLFFGEGSRLTVL.

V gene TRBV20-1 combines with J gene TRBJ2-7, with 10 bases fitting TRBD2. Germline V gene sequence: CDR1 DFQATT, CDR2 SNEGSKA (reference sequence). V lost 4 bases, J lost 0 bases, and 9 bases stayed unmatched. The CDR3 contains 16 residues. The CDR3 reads CSATHGGTSVSYEQYF. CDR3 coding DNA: TGCAGTGCTACCCATGGGGGGACTAGCGTCTCCTACGAGCAGTACTTC.

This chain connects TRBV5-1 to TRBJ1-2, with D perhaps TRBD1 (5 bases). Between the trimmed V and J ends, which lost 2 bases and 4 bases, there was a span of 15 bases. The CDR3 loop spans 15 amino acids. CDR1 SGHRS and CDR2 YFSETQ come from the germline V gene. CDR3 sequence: CASSFYKWGLYGYTF. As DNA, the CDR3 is TGCGCCAGCAGCTTCTACAAATGGGGCCTCTATGGCTACACCTTC.

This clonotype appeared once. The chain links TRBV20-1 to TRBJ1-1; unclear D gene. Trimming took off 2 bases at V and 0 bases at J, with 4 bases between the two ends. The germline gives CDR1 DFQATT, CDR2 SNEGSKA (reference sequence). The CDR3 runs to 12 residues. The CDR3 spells CSARNLNTEAFF. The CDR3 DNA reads TGCAGTGCTAGAAACTTGAACACTGAAGCTTTCTTT.

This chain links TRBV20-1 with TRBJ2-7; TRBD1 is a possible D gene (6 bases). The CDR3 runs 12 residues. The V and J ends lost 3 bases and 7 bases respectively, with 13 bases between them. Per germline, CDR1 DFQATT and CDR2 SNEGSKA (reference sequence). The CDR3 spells CSASVQGWEQYF. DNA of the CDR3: TGCAGTGCTAGTGTACAGGGCTGGGAGCAGTACTTC.

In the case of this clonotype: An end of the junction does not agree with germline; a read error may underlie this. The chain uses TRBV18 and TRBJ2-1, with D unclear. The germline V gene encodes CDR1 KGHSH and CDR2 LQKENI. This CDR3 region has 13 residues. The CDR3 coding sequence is TGTGCCAACTCACGAATTGACGACAATGAGCAGTTCTTC. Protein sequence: CANSRIDDNEQFF. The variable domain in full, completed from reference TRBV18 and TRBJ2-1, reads NAGVMQNPRHLVRRRGQEARLRCSPMKGHSHVYWYRQLPEEGLKFMVYLQKENIIDESGMPKERFSAEFPKEGPSILRIQQVVRGDSAAYFCANSRIDDNEQFFGPGTRLTVL.

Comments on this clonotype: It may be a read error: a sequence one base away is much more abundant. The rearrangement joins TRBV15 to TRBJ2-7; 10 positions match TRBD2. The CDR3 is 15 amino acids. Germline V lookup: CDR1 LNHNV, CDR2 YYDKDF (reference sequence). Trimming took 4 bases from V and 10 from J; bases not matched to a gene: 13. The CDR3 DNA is TGTGCCACCAGCACCGCTAGCGGGGGTGGGGAGGCCCAGTACTTC. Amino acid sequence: CATSTASGGGEAQYF. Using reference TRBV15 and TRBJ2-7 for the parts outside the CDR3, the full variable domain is DAMVIQNPRYQVTQFGKPVTLSCSQTLNHNVMYWYQQKSSQAPKLLFHYYDKDFNNEADTPDNFQSRRPNTSFCFLDIRSPGLGDTAMYLCATSTASGGGEAQYFGPGTRLTVT.

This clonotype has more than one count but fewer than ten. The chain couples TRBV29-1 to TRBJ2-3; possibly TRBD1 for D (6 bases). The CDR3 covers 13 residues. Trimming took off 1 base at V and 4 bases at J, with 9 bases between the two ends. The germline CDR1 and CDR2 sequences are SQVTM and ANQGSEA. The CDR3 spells CSVEVGAPDTQYF. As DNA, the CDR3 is TGCAGCGTTGAAGTGGGGGCGCCAGATACGCAGTATTTT.

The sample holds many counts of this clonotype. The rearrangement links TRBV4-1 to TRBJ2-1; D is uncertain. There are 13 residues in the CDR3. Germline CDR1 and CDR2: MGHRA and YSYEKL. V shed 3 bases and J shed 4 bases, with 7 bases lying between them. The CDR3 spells CASSQLLYNEQFF. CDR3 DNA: TGCGCCAGCAGCCAGTTACTATACAATGAGCAGTTCTTC.

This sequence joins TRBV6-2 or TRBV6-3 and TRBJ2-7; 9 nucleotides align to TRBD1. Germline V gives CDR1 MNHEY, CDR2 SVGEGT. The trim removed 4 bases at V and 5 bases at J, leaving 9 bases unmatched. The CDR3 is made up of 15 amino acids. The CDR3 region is CASSWSGTGSNEQYF. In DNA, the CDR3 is TGTGCCAGCAGTTGGTCCGGGACAGGGTCCAACGAGCAGTACTTC.

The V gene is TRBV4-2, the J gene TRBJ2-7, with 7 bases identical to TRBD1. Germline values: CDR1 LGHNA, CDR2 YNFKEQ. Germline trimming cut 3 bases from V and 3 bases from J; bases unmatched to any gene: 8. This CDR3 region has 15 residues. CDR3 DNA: TGTGCCAGCAGCCAGGATGTAGCAGGGGGCTACGAGCAGTACTTC. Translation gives CASSQDVAGGYEQYF.

CDR3 sequence reads: CASSPSGGFTYNEQFF. The CDR3 DNA reads as TGTGCCAGCAGCCCTAGCGGGGGGTTCACCTACAATGAGCAGTTCTTC. The rearrangement joins TRBV7-9 to TRBJ2-1; 11 bases align to TRBD2. The CDR3 runs to 16 residues. V was clipped by 5 bases and J by 2 bases; unmatched bases: 5. The germline V gene encodes CDR1 SEHNR and CDR2 FQNEAQ (reference sequence).

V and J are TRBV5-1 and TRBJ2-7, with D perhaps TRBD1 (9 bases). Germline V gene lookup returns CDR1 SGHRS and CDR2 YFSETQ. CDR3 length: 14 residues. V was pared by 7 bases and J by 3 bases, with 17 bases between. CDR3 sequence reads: CASREGTGIYEQYF. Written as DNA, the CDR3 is TGCGCCAGCCGGGAGGGGACAGGGATCTACGAGCAGTACTTC. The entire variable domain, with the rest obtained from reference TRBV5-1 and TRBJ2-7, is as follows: KAGVTQTPRYLIKTRGQQVTLSCSPISGHRSVSWYQQTPGQGLQFLFEYFSETQRNKGNFPGRFSGRQFSNSRSEMNVSTLELGDSALYLCASREGTGIYEQYFGPGTRLTVT.

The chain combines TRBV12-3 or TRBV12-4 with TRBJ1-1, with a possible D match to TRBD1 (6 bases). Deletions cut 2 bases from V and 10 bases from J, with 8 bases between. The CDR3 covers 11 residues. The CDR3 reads CASSLRGGAFF. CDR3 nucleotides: TGTGCCAGCAGTTTAAGAGGGGGAGCTTTCTTT.